Given below is one TCR beta chain in context. Its cognate antigen is unknown. This specimen comes from a study of radiotherapy plus CTLA-4 blockade in lung cancer. Overall study context: Overall, roughly 18% of patients showed an objective response, while over 25% attained disease control. Study-wide findings and caveats: Subsequent to radiotherapy plus ipilimumab, tumor-derived TCR clones underwent expansion in blood.

With 2 bases removed from V and 0 bases from J, the gap between germline ends came to 13 bases. The CDR3 runs to 16 residues. Germline V gene data show CDR1 as KGHSH and CDR2 as LQKENI. Repertoires were generated with immunoSEQ multiplex PCR, while TCRdb's copy carries only in-frame clones and drops some. The profile shows approximately 110,000 clones, around 84% of them singletons. The clonotype originates from a human donor with non-small cell lung cancer that progressed on radiotherapy plus ipilimumab. Some clones in this sample may be carry-over from other donors' samples. V gene TRBV18 combines with J gene TRBJ1-1; D is unresolved. This specimen consisted of peripheral blood, obtained from a patient treated with radiotherapy plus ipilimumab. CDR3 sequence: CASSPSVLGLNTEAFF. The CDR3, as DNA: TGTGCCAGCTCACCATCGGTGTTAGGGCTGAACACTGAAGCTTTCTTT.